This TCR beta chain comes out of a study of CD8 T cells in ankylosing spondylitis. General study results and limits: Reports say disease-linked clones showed up significantly more in matched ankylosing spondylitis synovial fluid. Clones that were linked to disease were CD8+ and were relatively rare in peripheral blood. Among TCR beta sequences, a motif of under ten highly homologous variants appeared characteristic of ankylosing spondylitis blood.

A quantitative 5'-RACE method, one with molecular barcodes, was used to make TCR beta libraries. TCRdb analysed the 5' RACE reads with MiXCR anew, one entry per CDR3 protein. Among roughly 180,000 distinct CDR3 sequences listed, just over 9.5% were seen once. In its sample, this clonotype was seen many times. Antigen: not known. The CDR3 contains 13 residues. Trimming took off 7 bases at V and 7 bases at J, with 14 bases between the two ends. The chain couples TRBV12-3 or TRBV12-4 to TRBJ2-1; the D gene could be TRBD1 or TRBD2 (5 bases each). The sequenced sample was blood, either unsorted or a sorted T cell fraction (not recorded which). The receptor was isolated from a female donor with ankylosing spondylitis or in good health (not recorded which). In DNA form, the CDR3 reads TGTGCCAGCAACGGGGACGACATAAATGAGCAGTTCTTC. Its translation is CASNGDDINEQFF.